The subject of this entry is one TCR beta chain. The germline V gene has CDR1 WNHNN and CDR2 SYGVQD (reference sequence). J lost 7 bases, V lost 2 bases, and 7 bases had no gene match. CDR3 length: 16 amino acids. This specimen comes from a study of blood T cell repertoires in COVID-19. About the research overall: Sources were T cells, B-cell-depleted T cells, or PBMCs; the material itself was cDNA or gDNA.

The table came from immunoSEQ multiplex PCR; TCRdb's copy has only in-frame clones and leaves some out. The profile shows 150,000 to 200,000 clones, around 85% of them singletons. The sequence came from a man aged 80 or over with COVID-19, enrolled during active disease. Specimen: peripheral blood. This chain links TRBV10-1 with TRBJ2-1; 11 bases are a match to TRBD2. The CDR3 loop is CASSENLAGGRNEQFF. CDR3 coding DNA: TGCGCCAGCAGTGAGAACCTAGCGGGGGGCCGGAATGAGCAGTTCTTC.